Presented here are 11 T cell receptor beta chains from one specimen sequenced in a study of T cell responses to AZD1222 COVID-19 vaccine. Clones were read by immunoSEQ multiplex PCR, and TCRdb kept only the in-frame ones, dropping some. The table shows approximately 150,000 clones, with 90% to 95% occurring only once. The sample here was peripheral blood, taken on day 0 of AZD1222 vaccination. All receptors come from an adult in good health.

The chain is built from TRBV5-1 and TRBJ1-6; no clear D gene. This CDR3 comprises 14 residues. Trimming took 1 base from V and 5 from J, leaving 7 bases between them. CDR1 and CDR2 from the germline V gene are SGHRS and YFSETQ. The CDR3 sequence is CASSLQTDNSPLHF. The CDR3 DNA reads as TGCGCCAGCAGCTTGCAAACAGATAATTCACCCCTCCACTTT.

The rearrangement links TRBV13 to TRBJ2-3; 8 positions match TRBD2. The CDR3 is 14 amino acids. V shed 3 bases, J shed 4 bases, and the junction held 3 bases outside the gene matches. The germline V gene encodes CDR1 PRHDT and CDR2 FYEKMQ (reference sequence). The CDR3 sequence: CASSFGTRADTQYF. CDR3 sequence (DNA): TGTGCCAGCAGCTTCGGGACTAGGGCAGATACGCAGTATTTT.

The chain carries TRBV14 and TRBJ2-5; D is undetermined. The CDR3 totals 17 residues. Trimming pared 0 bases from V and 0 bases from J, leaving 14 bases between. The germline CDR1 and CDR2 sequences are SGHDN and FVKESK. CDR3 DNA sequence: TGTGCCAGCAGCCAAGATTTAAGACGGCCAGACCAAGAGACCCAGTACTTC. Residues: CASSQDLRRPDQETQYF.

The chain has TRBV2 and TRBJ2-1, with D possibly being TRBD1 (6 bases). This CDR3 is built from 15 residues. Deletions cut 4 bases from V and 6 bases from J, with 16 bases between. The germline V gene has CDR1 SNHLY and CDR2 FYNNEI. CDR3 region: CASSGGLVRTNEQFF. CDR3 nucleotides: TGTGCCAGCAGTGGGGGGCTAGTCCGCACCAATGAGCAGTTCTTC. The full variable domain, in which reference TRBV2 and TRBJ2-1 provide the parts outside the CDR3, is EPEVTQTPSHQVTQMGQEVILRCVPISNHLYFYWYRQILGQKVEFLVSFYNNEISEKSEIFDDQFSVERPDGSNFTLKIRSTKLEDSAMYFCASSGGLVRTNEQFFGPGTRLTVL.

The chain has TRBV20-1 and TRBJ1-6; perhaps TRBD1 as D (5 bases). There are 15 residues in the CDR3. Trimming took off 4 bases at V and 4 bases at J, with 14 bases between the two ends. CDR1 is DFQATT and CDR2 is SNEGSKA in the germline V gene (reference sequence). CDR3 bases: TGCAGTGCTATTGAGGGTTGGGGGTATAATTCACCCCTCCACTTT. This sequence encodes CSAIEGWGYNSPLHF.

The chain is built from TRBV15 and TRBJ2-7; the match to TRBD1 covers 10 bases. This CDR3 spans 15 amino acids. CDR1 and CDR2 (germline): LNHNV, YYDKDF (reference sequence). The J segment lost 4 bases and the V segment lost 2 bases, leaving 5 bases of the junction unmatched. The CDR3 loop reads CATSRSRGQGYEQYF. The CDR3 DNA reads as TGTGCCACCAGCAGATCCCGGGGACAGGGGTACGAGCAGTACTTC. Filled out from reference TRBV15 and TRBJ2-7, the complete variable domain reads DAMVIQNPRYQVTQFGKPVTLSCSQTLNHNVMYWYQQKSSQAPKLLFHYYDKDFNNEADTPDNFQSRRPNTSFCFLDIRSPGLGDTAMYLCATSRSRGQGYEQYFGPGTRLTVT.

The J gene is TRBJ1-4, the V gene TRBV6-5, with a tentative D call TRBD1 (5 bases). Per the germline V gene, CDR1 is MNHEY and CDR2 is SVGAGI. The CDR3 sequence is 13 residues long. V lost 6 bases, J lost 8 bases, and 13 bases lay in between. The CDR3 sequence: CASRVRRGEKLFF. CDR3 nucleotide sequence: TGTGCCAGCAGGGTGAGAAGGGGAGAAAAACTGTTTTTT.

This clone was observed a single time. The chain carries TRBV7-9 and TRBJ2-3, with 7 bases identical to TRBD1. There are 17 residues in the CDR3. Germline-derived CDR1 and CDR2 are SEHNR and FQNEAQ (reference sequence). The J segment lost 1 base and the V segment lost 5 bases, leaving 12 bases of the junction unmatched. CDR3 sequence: CASSQTRGWRRTDTQYF. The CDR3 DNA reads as TGTGCCAGCAGCCAAACCAGGGGGTGGCGCCGCACAGATACGCAGTATTTT.

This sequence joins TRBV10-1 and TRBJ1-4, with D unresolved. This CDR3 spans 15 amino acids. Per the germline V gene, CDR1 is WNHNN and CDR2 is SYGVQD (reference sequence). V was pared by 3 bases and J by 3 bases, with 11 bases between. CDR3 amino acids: CASSDRQDSNEKLFF. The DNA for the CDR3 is TGCGCCAGCAGTGACAGGCAGGACTCTAATGAAAAACTGTTTTTT.

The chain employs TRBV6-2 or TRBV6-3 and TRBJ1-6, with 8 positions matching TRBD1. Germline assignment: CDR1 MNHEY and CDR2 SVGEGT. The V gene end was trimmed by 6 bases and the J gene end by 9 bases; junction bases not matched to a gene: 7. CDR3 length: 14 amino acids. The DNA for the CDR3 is TGTGCCAGCAGCTGGACAGGGTTCAGTTCACCCCTCCACTTT. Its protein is CASSWTGFSSPLHF.

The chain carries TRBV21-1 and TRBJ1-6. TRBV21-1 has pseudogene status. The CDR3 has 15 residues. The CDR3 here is CASSKTRPVYSPLHF. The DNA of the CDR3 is TGTGCCAGCAGCAAAACCCGACCGGTTTATTCACCCCTCCACTTT.